This T cell receptor (beta chain) originates from a study of human T cells and chemical hapten exposure. This clonotype was found many times. In TCRdb, the RACE reads were re-called with MiXCR into one record per CDR3 protein. The sample includes roughly 380,000 distinct CDR3 sequences, approximately 5% of them seen just once. CDR1 and CDR2 from the germline V gene are LNHDA and SQIVND (reference sequence). The length of the CDR3 is 15 residues. V was clipped by 1 base and J by 3 bases, with 10 bases between them. The time point here: pre-sensitization, week 0. Treatment in this sample: therapeutic diphenylcyclopropenone sensitization with weekly scalp DPC.

V gene TRBV19 combines with J gene TRBJ1-5; D perhaps matches TRBD1 (5 bases). The TCR sequence derives from a woman aged 50 to 60 with alopecia areata. Some clones in this sample may be carry-over from other donors' samples. Sequencing was performed on whole blood, taken in connection with sensitization to the hapten diphenylcyclopropenone (DPC). This CDR3 is CASSIGQGFNQPQHF. The CDR3 bases are TGTGCCAGTAGTATAGGCCAGGGTTTCAATCAGCCCCAGCATTTT.